This is a list of T cell receptor beta chains from one sample in a study of shared clonotypes between healthy human individuals. TCRdb's copy holds only in-frame clones and misses some; the assay was immunoSEQ multiplex PCR. Of about 2 million clones in the sample, roughly 95% were seen once. Source material: naive CD4+ T cells sorted from blood. The receptor source for this set is a man between 18 and 29 years old in good health. Each CDR3 is given with its conserved first and last residue. The D gene is left open where the match is weak.

J	D	V	length	CDR3
TRBJ1-1	-	TRBV7-9	12	CASSLDFVRAFF
TRBJ1-5	-	TRBV6-6	15	CASSFLDVLNQPQHF
TRBJ1-5	-	TRBV10-3	14	CAIRADMSNQPQHF
TRBJ2-7	-	TRBV5-1	14	CASSLEVGWDEQYF
TRBJ1-1	TRBD1	TRBV10-2	17	CASSDGRQQGGNTEAFF
TRBJ2-1	-	TRBV5-1	14	CASSSIPRGNEQFF
TRBJ1-5	-	TRBV5-5	13	CASSRDYLSPQHF
TRBJ1-1	-	TRBV30	12	CAWRRERTEAFF
TRBJ2-5	-	TRBV7-9	15	CASSQKKPHNETQYF
TRBJ2-7	-	TRBV5-4	13	CASTPQGTYEQYF
TRBJ2-1	TRBD2	TRBV4-2	15	CASSQGGLAENEQFF
TRBJ2-7	-	TRBV6-1	19	CASSEKDLKKKRLSYEQYF
TRBJ2-5	TRBD2	TRBV5-1	16	CASSLIAGELQETQYF
TRBJ2-2	-	TRBV5-1	16	CASSWSEGLGTGELFF
TRBJ1-2	-	TRBV9	14	CASSVGGNGYGYTF
TRBJ1-5	-	TRBV5-4	15	CASSFGVDSNQPQHF
TRBJ2-1	-	TRBV6-5	15	CASSTRGIDLNEQFF
TRBJ2-7	TRBD1	TRBV10-3	14	CAISEAGGNYEQYF
TRBJ2-2	-	TRBV12-5	15	CASALGGANTGELFF
TRBJ2-7	TRBD1	TRBV6-1	16	CASSEASLPGQGVKYF
TRBJ1-2	-	TRBV7-2	15	CASSLDAGANYGYTF
TRBJ2-5	-	TRBV2	15	CASRETRITLETQYF
TRBJ1-2	-	TRBV5-5	12	CASSLVPYGYTF
TRBJ1-4	TRBD1	TRBV6-1	15	CASSASSGQGEKLFF
TRBJ1-2	TRBD1	TRBV6-5	13	CASSTTTGTGYTF
TRBJ2-5	TRBD1	TRBV2	13	CASSRQGQETQYF
TRBJ1-1	-	TRBV7-9	15	CASSLVRVENTEAFF
TRBJ1-3	TRBD1	TRBV6-5	15	CASSRDRSSGNTIYF
TRBJ2-3	TRBD2	TRBV9	15	CASSFSGGDTDTQYF
TRBJ2-1	-	TRBV28	15	CASSRGWAGLHEQFF
TRBJ1-3	-	TRBV7-2	15	CASSLVGGSGNTIYF
TRBJ2-2	-	TRBV4-1	15	CASSHPGRNTGELFF
TRBJ1-3	-	TRBV5-6	15	CASSLVSGSGNTIYF
TRBJ2-7	-	TRBV25-1	11	CASSVRAAQYF
TRBJ2-7	TRBD2	TRBV5-4	16	CASSLGRAGEGLEQYF
TRBJ2-7	TRBD1	TRBV5-1	15	CASSLGGTGGFEQYF
TRBJ2-3	TRBD2	TRBV5-1	16	CASSLEPSGSSDTQYF
TRBJ2-7	-	TRBV9	15	CASSVDGSSSYEQYF
TRBJ1-6	-	TRBV5-5	16	CASSLGKSSYNSPLHF
TRBJ2-2	-	TRBV6-6	15	CASSYSSANTGELFF
TRBJ2-7	TRBD2	TRBV18	14	CASSPGLAVGEQYF
TRBJ2-6	TRBD1	TRBV18	16	CASSQQGALGANVLTF
TRBJ2-3	-	TRBV10-3	14	CAIQDNLSTDTQYF
TRBJ1-2	-	TRBV29-1	15	CSVRLNGQLKNGYTF
TRBJ2-2	-	TRBV2	16	CASTLGTGLNTGELFF
TRBJ1-5	-	TRBV30	15	CAWAEGRIGNQPQHF
TRBJ2-2	TRBD2	TRBV6-5	15	CASSRGGANTGELFF
TRBJ2-1	TRBD2	TRBV10-3	17	CAIKFGTSGVLYNEQFF
TRBJ2-5	-	TRBV6-5	12	CASGRPQETQYF
TRBJ1-4	-	TRBV6-1	14	CASSEAVVGEKLFF
TRBJ2-2	-	TRBV9	14	CASSFGTNTGELFF
TRBJ1-5	-	TRBV6-1	15	CASSEATGGQGPQHF
TRBJ1-5	-	TRBV30	14	CAWCLGGDNQPQHF
TRBJ2-7	-	TRBV6-5	15	CASSYGAGSAYEQYF
TRBJ1-2	TRBD1	TRBV7-2	18	CASSLLARVTGKDYGYTF
TRBJ2-5	TRBD1	TRBV4-1	16	CASSQRTGPSGETQYF
TRBJ1-5	-	TRBV6-1	13	CASRPNLVKAQHF